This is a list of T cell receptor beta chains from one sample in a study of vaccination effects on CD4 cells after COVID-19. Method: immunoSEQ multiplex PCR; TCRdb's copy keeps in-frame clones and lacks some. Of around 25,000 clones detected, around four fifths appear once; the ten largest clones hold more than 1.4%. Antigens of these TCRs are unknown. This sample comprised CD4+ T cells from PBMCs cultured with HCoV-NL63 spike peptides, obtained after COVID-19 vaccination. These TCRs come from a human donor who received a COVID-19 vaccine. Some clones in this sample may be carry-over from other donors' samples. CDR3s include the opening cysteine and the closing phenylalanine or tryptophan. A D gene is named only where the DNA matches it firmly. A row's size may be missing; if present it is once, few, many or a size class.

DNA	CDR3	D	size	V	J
TGTGCCAGCAGCCAAGATCTAGGGCAGCCTGCAACTAATGAAAAACTGTTTTTT	CASSQDLGQPATNEKLFF	NA	NA	TRBV3-1/TRBV3-2	TRBJ1-4
TGTGCCAGCAGCTTGGATCAGGGGCGGCGAGCTTTCTTT	CASSLDQGRRAFF	NA	once	TRBV5-5	TRBJ1-1
TGTGCCAGCATGGGGTCACTTACAGATACGCAGTATTTT	CASMGSLTDTQYF	NA	NA	TRBV3-1/TRBV3-2	TRBJ2-3
TGTGCCAGCAGCTTATGGACTAGCGGGGGACCCCCGTATTTT	CASSLWTSGGPPYF	TRBD2	NA	TRBV7-2	TRBJ2-3
TGTGCCAGCAGCCTCCCGGTCGGGGCCCGCGGCGAGCAGTACTTC	CASSLPVGARGEQYF	NA	NA	TRBV7-9	TRBJ2-7
TGCGCCAGCAGTGACTGGGGGCCGCAGCCCCAGCATTTT	CASSDWGPQPQHF	NA	once	TRBV10-1	TRBJ1-5
TGTGCCAGCAGCTTAGGGATAGGGAACTATGGCTACACCTTC	CASSLGIGNYGYTF	NA	medium-sized	TRBV7-9	TRBJ1-2
TGTGCCAGCAGCAATGGGGGCGGGGGGGCCCAAGAGACCCAGTACTTC	CASSNGGGGAQETQYF	TRBD2	NA	TRBV7-8	TRBJ2-5
TGTGCCAGCAGCCGTGCTACAGCGGCAGGGGACAGCAATCAGCCCCAGCATTTT	CASSRATAAGDSNQPQHF	NA	NA	TRBV7-4	TRBJ1-5
TGTGCCAGCAGCCAAAGATGGGACAGGGGGAACACCGGGGAGCTGTTTTTT	CASSQRWDRGNTGELFF	TRBD1	NA	TRBV7-8	TRBJ2-2
TGTGCCTGGAGTCCCTCCGGGTCGCGAGCTGAAGCTTTCTTT	CAWSPSGSRAEAFF	NA	NA	TRBV30	TRBJ1-1
TGTGCTTCGACCTCCGGACAGGGAGAGACCCAGTACTTC	CASTSGQGETQYF	TRBD1	NA	TRBV2	TRBJ2-5
TGTGCCAGTAGACCGATCTCTGGGGCCAACGTCCTGACTTTC	CASRPISGANVLTF	NA	few	TRBV19	TRBJ2-6
TGTGCCAGCAGCTTAGTTGGGACTAGCGGGGGCAATGAGCAGTTCTTC	CASSLVGTSGGNEQFF	TRBD2	NA	TRBV7-2	TRBJ2-1
TGTGCCAGCAGTGAAAACGCGGCCAACTCCTACAATGAGCAGTTCTTC	CASSENAANSYNEQFF	NA	NA	TRBV6-1	TRBJ2-1
TGTGCCAGCAGCCTGGACAGGGGGCTACCCAATGAGCAGTTCTTC	CASSLDRGLPNEQFF	TRBD1	NA	TRBV5-8	TRBJ2-1
TGTGCCAGCAGCCGATCCGGGGCCACGGAAGCTCCGCAGTATTTT	CASSRSGATEAPQYF	NA	once	TRBV27	TRBJ2-3
TGTGCCAGCAGCCGGGGGGGGACAGGCTACAATGAGCAGTTCTTC	CASSRGGTGYNEQFF	NA	NA	TRBV9	TRBJ2-1
TGTGCCAGCAGTTCTGTACATGGCTACACCTTC	CASSSVHGYTF	NA	NA	TRBV12-3/TRBV12-4	TRBJ1-2
TGCGCCAGCAGCCCGGCCGAGTCTCCGAGCTCTGGCTACACCTTC	CASSPAESPSSGYTF	NA	NA	TRBV5-1	TRBJ1-2
TGTGCCAGCAGCCAGGGCTACAACACCGGGGAGCTGTTTTTT	CASSQGYNTGELFF	NA	NA	TRBV3-1/TRBV3-2	TRBJ2-2
TGTGCCAGCATCGGGGGACAGGGCTACTATGGCTACACCTTC	CASIGGQGYYGYTF	TRBD1	NA	TRBV28	TRBJ1-2
TGTGCCAGCAGCTACTTATGGGACAGTAATGAAAAACTGTTTTTT	CASSYLWDSNEKLFF	TRBD1	NA	TRBV7-9	TRBJ1-4
TGCAGCGTTGAAGGCGGTGGGGGGAGTGCGCAGTTCTTC	CSVEGGGGSAQFF	NA	NA	TRBV29-1	TRBJ2-1
TGTGCCAGCAGCCAAGAGGCCAGTAACACCGGGGAGCTGTTTTTT	CASSQEASNTGELFF	NA	NA	TRBV3-1/TRBV3-2	TRBJ2-2
TGTGCCAGCACTCGGGACAGGGGACTGAACACTGAAGCTTTCTTT	CASTRDRGLNTEAFF	TRBD1	NA	TRBV6-5	TRBJ1-1
TGTGCCAGTAGTATAAATCCGGCGAACTATGGCTACACCTTC	CASSINPANYGYTF	NA	once	TRBV19	TRBJ1-2
TGTGCCAGCAGGGAGACAGGGGTGTTCTATGGCTACACCTTC	CASRETGVFYGYTF	TRBD1	NA	TRBV2	TRBJ1-2
TGTGCCAGCAGCTTAGCCTCGGGACTAGCCAAAAACATTCAGTACTTC	CASSLASGLAKNIQYF	NA	NA	TRBV7-9	TRBJ2-4
TGTGCCAGTAGTATACGAAACACTGAAGCTTTCTTT	CASSIRNTEAFF	NA	NA	TRBV19	TRBJ1-1
TGTGCCAGCAGTGAAAATTTCGGGGGTAATTCACCCCTCCACTTT	CASSENFGGNSPLHF	NA	NA	TRBV2	TRBJ1-6